This T cell receptor beta chain was obtained from a study of shared clonotypes between healthy human individuals. V shed 1 base, J shed 4 bases, and the junction held 3 bases outside the gene matches. The CDR3 contains 16 residues. From germline, CDR1 is MDHEN and CDR2 SYDVKM. To note about this clone: What it binds is not known.

Overall study results and limits: Owing to a small donor count, the genetic and exposure-history diversity represented was limited. Sharing across four donors was highest in naive CD4 (roughly 5%) and lowest in memory CD8 (approximately 0.4%).

CD4+ cell separation produced CD45RA+ naive and CD45RA-negative memory subsets. The method was immunoSEQ multiplex PCR; TCRdb's version includes in-frame clones alone and lacks a portion of them. Of 2,100,000 or so clones in the sample, approximately 96% were seen once. The source material was naive CD4+ T cells sorted from blood. As to subset: CD45RA+ positively selected. This clonotype was sampled from a man aged 18 to 29 in good health. The genes are TRBV28 and TRBJ2-3; TRBD2 agrees at 12 bases. CDR3 protein: CASSLSGLAGSDTQYF. The CDR3 DNA follows: TGTGCCAGCAGTTTATCCGGACTAGCGGGATCAGATACGCAGTATTTT.